Listed below are T cell receptor beta chains from one sample, sequenced in a study of blood T cells in healthy people across ages. TCRdb recomputed calls from the 5' RACE reads with MiXCR, one row per CDR3 protein. The data hold fewer than 1.5 million distinct CDR3 sequences, with 40% to 50% observed a single time. Sequences were obtained from blood. These receptors all stem from a woman aged 18-35 years in good health. Each CDR3 is given with its conserved first and last residue. The order of the fields is D gene, J gene, clone size, V gene, CDR3 protein, CDR3 DNA. A D gene is named only where the DNA matches it firmly. Not all rows give a size; the values are once, few, many and, for expanded clones, a class.

d_gene: NA
j_gene: TRBJ2-7
abundance: NA
v_gene: TRBV20-1
CDR3aa: CSARFIQATNYEQYF
CDR3nt: TGCAGTGCTAGGTTTATTCAGGCTACCAACTACGAGCAGTACTTC

d_gene: NA
j_gene: TRBJ2-1
abundance: NA
v_gene: TRBV7-2
CDR3aa: CAIPARTLKRSYNEQFF
CDR3nt: TGTGCCATCCCGGCGCGAACCCTTAAGCGCTCCTACAATGAGCAGTTCTTC

d_gene: NA
j_gene: TRBJ2-1
abundance: NA
v_gene: TRBV12-3/TRBV12-4
CDR3aa: CASSTDFSSYNEQFF
CDR3nt: TGTGCCAGCAGTACGGACTTTAGCTCCTACAATGAGCAGTTCTTC

d_gene: TRBD1
j_gene: TRBJ1-2
abundance: NA
v_gene: TRBV7-9
CDR3aa: CASSTTGVRDGYTF
CDR3nt: TGTGCCAGCAGCACCACAGGGGTCCGTGATGGCTACACCTTC

d_gene: NA
j_gene: TRBJ2-3
abundance: NA
v_gene: TRBV7-9
CDR3aa: CASSHRVETDTQYF
CDR3nt: TGTGCCAGCAGCCACAGGGTTGAGACAGATACGCAGTATTTT

d_gene: TRBD2
j_gene: TRBJ2-5
abundance: few
v_gene: TRBV29-1
CDR3aa: CSLRSSGQETQYF
CDR3nt: TGCAGCCTCAGGTCTAGCGGGCAAGAGACCCAGTACTTC

d_gene: NA
j_gene: TRBJ2-5
abundance: NA
v_gene: TRBV20-1
CDR3aa: CSAVGETQYF
CDR3nt: TGCAGTGCCGTAGGAGAGACCCAGTACTTC

d_gene: TRBD2
j_gene: TRBJ2-3
abundance: few
v_gene: TRBV7-9
CDR3aa: CASSLGPSGIGDTQYF
CDR3nt: TGTGCCAGCAGCTTAGGGCCTAGCGGGATTGGAGATACGCAGTATTTT

d_gene: NA
j_gene: TRBJ2-5
abundance: once
v_gene: TRBV2
CDR3aa: CASEEQETRYF
CDR3nt: TGTGCCAGCGAGGAACAAGAGACCCGGTACTTC

d_gene: TRBD1
j_gene: TRBJ1-6
abundance: NA
v_gene: TRBV9
CDR3aa: CASSAGTGGDSPLHF
CDR3nt: TGTGCCAGCAGTGCCGGGACAGGGGGCGATTCACCCCTCCACTTT

d_gene: TRBD2
j_gene: TRBJ2-1
abundance: once
v_gene: TRBV7-6
CDR3aa: CASSWTSGGDEQFF
CDR3nt: TGTGCCAGCAGCTGGACTAGCGGGGGGGATGAGCAGTTCTTC

d_gene: NA
j_gene: TRBJ1-6
abundance: NA
v_gene: TRBV7-9
CDR3aa: CASSLGGLSQVGSPLHF
CDR3nt: TGTGCCAGCAGCTTAGGCGGGCTCTCACAGGTCGGATCACCCCTCCACTTT

d_gene: NA
j_gene: TRBJ2-7
abundance: few
v_gene: TRBV5-1
CDR3aa: CASSNPDRTGYEQYF
CDR3nt: TGCGCCAGCAGCAACCCTGACAGGACGGGATACGAGCAGTACTTC

d_gene: TRBD1
j_gene: TRBJ1-2
abundance: few
v_gene: TRBV7-9
CDR3aa: CASRLLVPGGAYGYTF
CDR3nt: TGTGCCAGCAGACTGCTGGTCCCAGGGGGCGCGTATGGCTACACCTTC

d_gene: NA
j_gene: TRBJ2-5
abundance: NA
v_gene: TRBV6-5
CDR3aa: CASRPGVLRETQYF
CDR3nt: TGTGCCAGCAGGCCAGGGGTATTACGGGAGACCCAGTACTTC

d_gene: NA
j_gene: TRBJ2-7
abundance: NA
v_gene: TRBV21-1
CDR3aa: CASSKGLPNLYEQYF
CDR3nt: TGTGCCAGCAGCAAGGGGCTACCGAACCTCTACGAGCAGTACTTC

d_gene: NA
j_gene: TRBJ2-3
abundance: NA
v_gene: TRBV7-9
CDR3aa: CASSPVRDFRGYTQYF
CDR3nt: TGTGCCAGCAGCCCGGTCCGGGACTTTCGCGGATATACGCAGTATTTT

d_gene: TRBD1
j_gene: TRBJ1-4
abundance: many
v_gene: TRBV7-6
CDR3aa: CASSLGGGAANEKLFF
CDR3nt: TGTGCCAGCAGCTTAGGAGGGGGCGCTGCTAATGAAAAACTGTTTTTT

d_gene: TRBD1
j_gene: TRBJ2-7
abundance: few
v_gene: TRBV2
CDR3aa: CASRAGQGSFNYNEQYF
CDR3nt: TGTGCCAGCAGGGCGGGACAGGGAAGTTTCAATTACAATGAGCAGTACTTC

d_gene: NA
j_gene: TRBJ2-1
abundance: NA
v_gene: TRBV6-5
CDR3aa: CASSYAGVYNEQFF
CDR3nt: TGTGCCAGCAGTTACGCCGGGGTTTACAATGAGCAGTTCTTC

d_gene: TRBD1
j_gene: TRBJ2-3
abundance: few
v_gene: TRBV15
CDR3aa: CATSHTVQGPTDTQYF
CDR3nt: TGTGCCACCAGCCACACCGTACAGGGGCCCACAGATACGCAGTATTTT

d_gene: NA
j_gene: TRBJ2-1
abundance: few
v_gene: TRBV6-1
CDR3aa: CASSALGDYSYNEQFF
CDR3nt: TGTGCCAGCAGTGCCCTAGGGGATTACTCCTACAATGAGCAGTTCTTC

d_gene: NA
j_gene: TRBJ2-1
abundance: many
v_gene: TRBV29-1
CDR3aa: CSVPRLNEQFF
CDR3nt: TGCAGCGTCCCAAGATTGAATGAGCAGTTCTTC

d_gene: TRBD1
j_gene: TRBJ2-1
abundance: once
v_gene: TRBV7-9
CDR3aa: CASSLARTGYDEQFF
CDR3nt: TGTGCCAGCAGCTTAGCGCGGACAGGGTATGATGAGCAGTTCTTC

d_gene: NA
j_gene: TRBJ2-7
abundance: NA
v_gene: TRBV13
CDR3aa: CASSLVGEEYF
CDR3nt: TGTGCCAGCAGCCTCGTCGGGGAGGAGTACTTC

d_gene: NA
j_gene: TRBJ2-3
abundance: NA
v_gene: TRBV6-1
CDR3aa: CATVTRIGFADTQYF
CDR3nt: TGTGCCACAGTGACCCGGATTGGTTTCGCAGATACGCAGTATTTT

d_gene: NA
j_gene: TRBJ2-3
abundance: NA
v_gene: TRBV5-1
CDR3aa: CASSLTGRADTDAQYF
CDR3nt: TGCGCCAGCAGCTTGACAGGAAGGGCCGACACAGATGCGCAGTATTTT

d_gene: TRBD1
j_gene: TRBJ1-1
abundance: few
v_gene: TRBV12-3/TRBV12-4
CDR3aa: CASNSDRGGTEAFF
CDR3nt: TGTGCCAGCAATTCGGACAGGGGCGGGACTGAAGCTTTCTTT

d_gene: NA
j_gene: TRBJ1-4
abundance: NA
v_gene: TRBV4-1
CDR3aa: CASSQEGGIDAKLFF
CDR3nt: TGCGCCAGCAGCCAAGAGGGCGGCATCGATGCAAAACTGTTTTTT